A single sample gave rise to the 14 T cell receptor beta chains below, sequenced in a study of chemoradiotherapy in HPV16-positive cancers. The data were produced by immunoSEQ multiplex PCR, yet TCRdb's version contains in-frame clones alone and is incomplete. This table has a few thousand clones, roughly four fifths appearing once. Here the sequenced sample was tumor tissue, taken from a patient who underwent chemoradiotherapy. The source of these receptors is a human donor with HPV-associated anogenital cancer.

This chain joins TRBV21-1 and TRBJ1-3. TRBV21-1 counts as a pseudogene. This CDR3 comprises 17 residues. The CDR3 DNA reads as TGTGCCAGCAGCAAAGTGGGACGGCGGAGCTCTGGAAACACCATATATTTT. Its translation is CASSKVGRRSSGNTIYF.

This chain joins TRBV11-1 and TRBJ2-2; 9 bases are a match to TRBD1. Trimming at V came to 4 bases and at J to 2 bases, leaving 5 bases not matched to a gene. CDR1 is SGHAT and CDR2 is FQDESV in the germline V gene (reference sequence). The CDR3 runs 16 residues. This chain's CDR3 is CASSSRTGVNTGELFF. As DNA, the CDR3 is TGTGCCAGCAGCTCCAGGACAGGGGTTAACACCGGGGAGCTGTTTTTT.

Comment on this clone: Additional DNA sequences in this sample encode the identical CDR3. V gene TRBV18 combines with J gene TRBJ1-1, with 10 nucleotides matching TRBD1. There are 16 residues in the CDR3. V lost 4 bases and J lost 0; bases outside the gene matches: 5. Germline CDR1 KGHSH, CDR2 LQKENI. The CDR3 nucleotides are TGTGCCAGCTCACTCCGGGACAGGGGCCTGAACACTGAAGCTTTCTTT. Amino acid sequence: CASSLRDRGLNTEAFF.

The J gene is TRBJ1-2, the V gene TRBV28; a possible D gene is TRBD1 (5 bases). With 6 bases removed from V and 8 bases from J, the gap between germline ends came to 16 bases. CDR1 is MDHEN, CDR2 SYDVKM, per germline. This CDR3 spans 13 amino acids. CDR3 coding DNA: TGTGCCAGCAGCCCCCCTCAGAGACAGGGCTACACCTTC. This translates into CASSPPQRQGYTF.

This sequence joins TRBV18 and TRBJ1-1, with D uncertain. This CDR3 has 15 amino acids. The germline gives CDR1 KGHSH, CDR2 LQKENI. With 4 bases removed from V and 4 bases from J, the gap between germline ends came to 16 bases. In nucleotides, the CDR3 is TGTGCCAGCTCACTCTCTCCGGACCAACGCACTGAAGCTTTCTTT. Protein sequence: CASSLSPDQRTEAFF.

This chain joins TRBV30 and TRBJ1-2; D remains ambiguous. Deletions cut 2 bases from V and 6 bases from J, with 16 bases between. The CDR3 runs to 14 residues. CDR1 is GTSNPN and CDR2 is SVGIG in the germline V gene (reference sequence). Here the CDR3 reads CAWSSEMGSNGYTF. CDR3 DNA: TGTGCCTGGAGTTCGGAAATGGGGTCAAATGGCTACACCTTC. The entire variable domain, with the rest obtained from reference TRBV30 and TRBJ1-2, is as follows: SQTIHQWPATLVQPVGSPLSLECTVEGTSNPNLYWYRQAAGRGLQLLFYSVGIGQISSEVPQNLSASRPQDRQFILSSKKLLLSDSGFYLCAWSSEMGSNGYTFGSGTRLTVV.

This chain joins TRBV10-2 and TRBJ2-3; maybe TRBD2 (6 bases). CDR3 length: 12 residues. V was pared by 6 bases and J by 8 bases, with 12 bases between. From germline, CDR1 is WSHSY and CDR2 SAAADI. The chain's CDR3 is CASSPSEVTQYF. CDR3 in DNA: TGCGCCAGCAGCCCTAGCGAGGTTACGCAGTATTTT.

This clone was counted a few times. J is TRBJ2-7 and V is TRBV6-1; 11 nucleotides agree with TRBD1. CDR1 and CDR2 (germline): MNHNS, SASEGT. The CDR3 loop spans 16 amino acids. V dropped 0 bases and J dropped 1; count of bases not matched to a gene: 2. CDR3 amino acids: CASSEAGQGVSYEQYF. Here the CDR3 DNA reads TGTGCCAGCAGTGAAGCGGGACAGGGGGTTTCCTACGAGCAGTACTTC.

The rearrangement links TRBV6-4 to TRBJ2-6; D is ambiguous. This CDR3 contains 14 residues. Germline V gives CDR1 MRHNA, CDR2 SNTAGT. V lost 2 bases and J lost 0, with 2 bases in between. CDR3: CASSDNSGANVLTF. CDR3 sequence (DNA): TGTGCCAGCAGTGACAACTCTGGGGCCAACGTCCTGACTTTC.

The V gene is TRBV10-1, the J gene TRBJ2-7; TRBD2 agrees at 9 bases. This CDR3 region has 15 residues. Germline V gives CDR1 WNHNN, CDR2 SYGVQD (reference sequence). The ends lost 0 bases at V and 5 bases at J; junction bases unmatched: 5. The CDR3 here is CASSESSGRRNEQYF. CDR3 in DNA: TGCGCCAGCAGTGAGTCAAGCGGGAGGCGAAACGAGCAGTACTTC.

CDR3 loop: CASSENSGRVGELFF. CDR3 DNA sequence: TGTGCCAGCAGTGAAAATAGCGGGAGGGTCGGGGAGCTGTTTTTT. The chain combines TRBV2 with TRBJ2-2; TRBD2 matches 11 bases. CDR3 length equals 15 residues. Germline CDR1 is SNHLY and CDR2 is FYNNEI. The V gene end was trimmed by 2 bases and the J gene end by 7 bases; junction bases not matched to a gene: 3.

This clone was seen more than once but under ten times. The CDR3 reads CASIGPSSGYTF. In DNA, the CDR3 is TGTGCCAGTATAGGGCCAAGTAGCGGCTACACCTTC. The chain uses TRBV19 and TRBJ1-2; D is undetermined. This CDR3 has 12 residues. Germline V CDR1 and CDR2: LNHDA, SQIVND (reference sequence). V lost 7 bases to trimming and J lost 8 bases, with 14 bases between them.

This chain connects TRBV28 to TRBJ2-1, with D unclear. CDR1 is MDHEN and CDR2 is SYDVKM in the germline V gene. The CDR3 is 12 amino acids. The V and J ends lost 6 bases and 9 bases respectively, with 12 bases between them. CDR3 sequence: CASRPLVGEQFF. CDR3 in DNA: TGTGCCAGCAGACCCCTAGTTGGTGAGCAGTTCTTC.

There are a few counts of this clone. This sequence joins TRBV19 and TRBJ2-7; D gene ambiguous. V shed 3 bases and J shed 0 bases, with 15 bases lying between them. The CDR3 contains 16 residues. Germline CDR1 is LNHDA and CDR2 is SQIVND (reference sequence). The CDR3 DNA is TGTGCCAGTAGTATTTCGGCGTCGCGGAGCTCCTACGAGCAGTACTTC. Translation: CASSISASRSSYEQYF.